This TCR beta chain was obtained from a study of T cell responses to AZD1222 COVID-19 vaccine. Study observations and caveats: The study identified only six AZD1222 recipients as seropositive at baseline. Close to half of all spike-specific TCRs reportedly target regions of the variants that are unmutated. A mostly white British donor set with more females was recruited, and clonal diversity was possibly underestimated.

A word on this clone: Antigen specificity is unknown.

V lost 5 bases, J lost 3 bases, and 8 bases lay in between. This CDR3 is 12 amino acids long. TCRdb's copy holds only in-frame clones and misses some; the assay was immunoSEQ multiplex PCR. The data hold 95,000 to 150,000 clones, with about 90% observed a single time. The receptor was derived from an adult in good health. The starting material was peripheral blood, obtained on day 0 of AZD1222 vaccination. The chain is built from TRBV12-3 or TRBV12-4 and TRBJ2-7; TRBD1 is a possible D gene (6 bases). The CDR3, as DNA: TGTGCCAGCAGTCTGGACAGCTACGAGCAGTACTTC. This sequence encodes CASSLDSYEQYF.